What follows describes a single T cell receptor (beta chain). Its antigen is undetermined. An end of the junction does not agree with germline; a read error may underlie this. The CDR3 sequence is 15 residues long. The germline CDR1 and CDR2 sequences are SGHNT and YENEEA. Primers included in the PCR were 60 Vbeta and 13 Jbeta primers. Some clones are missing from TCRdb's copy, which holds only in-frame ones; the method was immunoSEQ multiplex PCR. The sample has some 200,000 clones, roughly 80% seen once. The sample is drawn from a study of cytomegalovirus exposure and HLA in healthy donors. The study, taken as a whole, reports: HLA restriction was apparent for most CMV-associated TCR beta chains in a later analysis. A missense variant in DCLRE1C was later tied to TCR beta V- and J-gene trimming.

This chain links TRBV11-3 with TRBJ1-6; D gene uncertain. Sequenced input: PBMCs. The source of this sequence is a man aged 50-59 years in good health and CMV-seronegative. The CDR3 sequence: CASSLDARADSPLHF. The CDR3 DNA sequence: TGTGCCAGCAGCCTAGACGCGCGCGCCGATTCACCCCTCCACTTT.